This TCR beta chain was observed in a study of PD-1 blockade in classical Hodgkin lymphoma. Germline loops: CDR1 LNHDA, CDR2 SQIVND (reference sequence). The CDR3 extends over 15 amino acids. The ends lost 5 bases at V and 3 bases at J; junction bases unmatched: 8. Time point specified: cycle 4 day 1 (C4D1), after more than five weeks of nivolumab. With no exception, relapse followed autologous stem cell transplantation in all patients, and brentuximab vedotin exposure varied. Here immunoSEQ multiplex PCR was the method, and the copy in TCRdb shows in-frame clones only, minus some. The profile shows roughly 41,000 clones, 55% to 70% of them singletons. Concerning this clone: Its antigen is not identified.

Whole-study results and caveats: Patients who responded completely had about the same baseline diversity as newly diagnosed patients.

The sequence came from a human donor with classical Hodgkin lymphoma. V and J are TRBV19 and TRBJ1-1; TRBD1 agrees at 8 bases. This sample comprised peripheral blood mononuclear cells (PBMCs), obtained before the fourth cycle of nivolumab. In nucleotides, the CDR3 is TGTGCCAGTAGTCCTTTCACAGGGGGTGACACTGAAGCTTTCTTT. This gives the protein CASSPFTGGDTEAFF.